This T cell receptor (beta chain) emerged from a study of identical twins. This clonotype occurred a few times. Its matching antigen is unknown. Findings of the study overall: Conclusions came from cross-sectional statistical analysis, not from following the same donors. In beta out-of-frame sequences, the excess sharing between twins was weaker.

V was shortened by 7 bases and J by 1 base, with 10 bases between the two germline ends. The CDR3 runs to 14 residues. CDR1 SNHLY and CDR2 FYNNEI come from the germline V gene. Template switching introduced a universal primer site, and the cDNA bore unique molecular identifiers. TCRdb reprocessed the 5' RACE reads via MiXCR and lists one record per CDR3 protein. This table has hundreds of thousands of distinct CDR3 sequences, just over 7% appearing once. Another study also made use of these data, one on yellow fever vaccine responses in identical twins.

Sequences were obtained from PBMCs. The sequence derives from a woman aged 18-35 years in good health. The genes are TRBV2 and TRBJ2-2; D is perhaps TRBD2 (6 bases). CDR3: CASTAGLNTGELFF. In DNA, the CDR3 is TGTGCCAGCACCGCGGGACTGAACACCGGGGAGCTGTTTTTT.